This paragraph reports one T cell receptor beta chain. Its antigen remains unidentified. This entry comes from a study of a mutant IDH1 vaccine in newly diagnosed glioma. Overall study: Vaccination started 4-6 weeks after radiotherapy alone, or with temozolomide cycles. Averaging around 40 years of age, treated patients were roughly 60% male and roughly 40% female. Patients had received radiotherapy, temozolomide, or both previously, most receiving both. Study-wide findings and caveats: Pseudoprogression showed no apparent link to changes in top peripheral T cell clonotypes.

Generated by immunoSEQ multiplex PCR, the TCRdb table keeps only in-frame clones and is missing some. The sample lists 50,000 to 55,000 clones, less than 75% occurring once. Described time point: week 47, end of study. The vaccine gave 300 ug of a 20-mer mutant IDH1 peptide subcutaneously per dose. Trimming cost V 1 base and J 7 bases; bases outside gene matches: 10. The CDR3 runs to 16 residues. Germline CDR1 and CDR2: SGHTA and FQGNSA. The receptor was isolated from a man aged 40-49 years with glioma. Some clones in this sample may be carry-over from other donors' samples. This sample comprised peripheral blood mononuclear cells (PBMCs), obtained from a glioma patient whose treatment included an IDH1 peptide vaccine. The chain combines TRBV7-2 with TRBJ2-1, with 7 nucleotides matching TRBD1. CDR3 DNA sequence: TGTGCCAGCAGCTTAGGGGGGACAGCTAGTAGTAATGAGCAGTTCTTC. It is translated as CASSLGGTASSNEQFF.